The entry that follows covers one T cell receptor (beta chain) sequence. Sequenced patients had shown CD8+CD57+ cell expansion by flow cytometry. The data stem from a study of CD8+CD57+ T cells in acquired aplastic anemia. In the study overall: Each DNA sample taken from sorted CD4+ and CD8+ cells came to about 3 ug on average.

Germline V gene data show CDR1 as SGHTA and CDR2 as FQGTGA. This CDR3 comprises 15 residues. Trimming took 5 bases from V and 7 from J; bases not matched to a gene: 13. Genomic DNA provided the template from which TCR beta VDJ and CDR3 profiles were obtained. TCRdb passed the reads through MiXCR, listing each CDR3 protein once. The data show approximately 220,000 distinct CDR3 sequences, about half seen once. The sequenced sample consisted of sorted CD4+, CD8+, or CD8+CD57+ T cells (not recorded which) from PBMCs. The chain employs TRBV7-3 and TRBJ2-7, with 8 positions matching TRBD1. This clonotype originated in a human donor with aplastic anemia. The CDR3 protein is CASSHDRGSYNEQYF. In DNA, the CDR3 is TGTGCCAGCAGCCATGACAGGGGATCCTACAATGAGCAGTACTTC.